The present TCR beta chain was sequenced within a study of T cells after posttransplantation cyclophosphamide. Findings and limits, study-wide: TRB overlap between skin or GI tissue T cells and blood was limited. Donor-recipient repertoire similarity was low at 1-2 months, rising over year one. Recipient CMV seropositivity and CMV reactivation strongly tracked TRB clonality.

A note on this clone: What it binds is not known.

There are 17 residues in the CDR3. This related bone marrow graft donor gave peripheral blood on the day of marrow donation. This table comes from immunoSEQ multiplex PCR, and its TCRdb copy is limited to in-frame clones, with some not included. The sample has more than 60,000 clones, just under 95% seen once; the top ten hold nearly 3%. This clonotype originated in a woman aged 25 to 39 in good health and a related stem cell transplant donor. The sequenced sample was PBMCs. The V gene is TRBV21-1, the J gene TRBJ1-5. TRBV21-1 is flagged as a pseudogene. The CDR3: CASSKEVGGLGNQPQHF. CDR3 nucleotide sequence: TGTGCCAGCAGCAAGGAAGTCGGGGGTTTGGGCAATCAGCCCCAGCATTTT.